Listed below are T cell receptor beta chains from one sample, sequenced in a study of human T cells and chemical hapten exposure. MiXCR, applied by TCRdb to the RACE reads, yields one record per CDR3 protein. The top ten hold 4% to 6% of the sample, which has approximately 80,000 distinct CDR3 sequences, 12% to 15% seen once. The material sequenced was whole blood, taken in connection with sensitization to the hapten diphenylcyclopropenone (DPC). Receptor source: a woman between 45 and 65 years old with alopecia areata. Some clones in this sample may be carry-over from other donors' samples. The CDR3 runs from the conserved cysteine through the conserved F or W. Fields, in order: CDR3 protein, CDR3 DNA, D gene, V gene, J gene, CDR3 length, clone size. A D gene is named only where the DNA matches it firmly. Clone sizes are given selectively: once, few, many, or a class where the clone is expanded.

CDR3 protein: CAWSDSADTQYF
CDR3 DNA: TGTGCCTGGAGTGATTCGGCAGATACGCAGTATTTT
D gene: .
V gene: TRBV30
J gene: TRBJ2-3
CDR3 length: 12
clone size: .

CDR3 protein: CASSNLTQGVNQPQHF
CDR3 DNA: TGTGCCAGCAGCAATTTAACACAGGGAGTCAATCAGCCCCAGCATTTT
D gene: .
V gene: TRBV21-1
J gene: TRBJ1-5
CDR3 length: 16
clone size: few

CDR3 protein: CSVGSDSIYEQYF
CDR3 DNA: TGCAGCGTGGGGTCGGACTCCATCTACGAGCAGTACTTC
D gene: .
V gene: TRBV29-1
J gene: TRBJ2-7
CDR3 length: 13
clone size: .

CDR3 protein: CASSSQGAGANVLTF
CDR3 DNA: TGTGCCAGCAGCTCCCAGGGGGCTGGGGCCAACGTCCTGACTTTC
D gene: TRBD1
V gene: TRBV7-2
J gene: TRBJ2-6
CDR3 length: 15
clone size: .

CDR3 protein: CSASSRDRPYEQYF
CDR3 DNA: TGCAGTGCTAGCTCCAGGGACAGACCCTACGAGCAGTACTTC
D gene: TRBD1
V gene: TRBV20-1
J gene: TRBJ2-7
CDR3 length: 14
clone size: many

CDR3 protein: CASSPGTGGSYEQYF
CDR3 DNA: TGTGCCAGCTCACCGGGCACAGGGGGCAGTTACGAGCAGTACTTC
D gene: TRBD1
V gene: TRBV18
J gene: TRBJ2-7
CDR3 length: 15
clone size: .

CDR3 protein: CASSLESGSHYEQYF
CDR3 DNA: TGTGCCAGCAGCTTAGAATCCGGGAGCCACTACGAGCAGTACTTC
D gene: .
V gene: TRBV7-6
J gene: TRBJ2-7
CDR3 length: 15
clone size: .

CDR3 protein: CASSQDGYNEQFF
CDR3 DNA: TGTGCCAGCAGTCAGGACGGCTACAATGAGCAGTTCTTC
D gene: .
V gene: TRBV12-3/TRBV12-4
J gene: TRBJ2-1
CDR3 length: 13
clone size: many

CDR3 protein: CSAREVAGVLTQYF
CDR3 DNA: TGCAGTGCTAGAGAGGTAGCGGGAGTGTTGACCCAGTACTTC
D gene: TRBD2
V gene: TRBV20-1
J gene: TRBJ2-5
CDR3 length: 14
clone size: few

CDR3 protein: CATSSAQGAYNEQFF
CDR3 DNA: TGTGCCACCAGCAGTGCGCAGGGGGCCTACAATGAGCAGTTCTTC
D gene: TRBD1
V gene: TRBV15
J gene: TRBJ2-1
CDR3 length: 15
clone size: .

CDR3 protein: CASSAWTGGNSPLHF
CDR3 DNA: TGTGCCAGCAGCGCCTGGACAGGAGGCAATTCACCCCTCCACTTT
D gene: TRBD1
V gene: TRBV7-2
J gene: TRBJ1-6
CDR3 length: 15
clone size: few

CDR3 protein: CASSPITGELFF
CDR3 DNA: TGTGCCAGCAGCCCAATAACCGGGGAGCTGTTTTTT
D gene: .
V gene: TRBV7-2
J gene: TRBJ2-2
CDR3 length: 12
clone size: few

CDR3 protein: CSASVNSNQPQHF
CDR3 DNA: TGCAGTGCTAGTGTTAATAGCAATCAGCCCCAGCATTTT
D gene: .
V gene: TRBV20-1
J gene: TRBJ1-5
CDR3 length: 13
clone size: many

CDR3 protein: CASSSPSGGSYNEQFF
CDR3 DNA: TGTGCCAGCAGTTCACCTAGCGGGGGCTCCTACAATGAGCAGTTCTTC
D gene: TRBD2
V gene: TRBV28
J gene: TRBJ2-1
CDR3 length: 16
clone size: once

CDR3 protein: CASSEGQGAFYEQYF
CDR3 DNA: TGTGCCAGCAGCGAGGGACAGGGGGCCTTCTACGAGCAGTACTTC
D gene: TRBD1
V gene: TRBV9
J gene: TRBJ2-7
CDR3 length: 15
clone size: many

CDR3 protein: CSAREGIQPQHF
CDR3 DNA: TGCAGTGCTAGAGAAGGGATTCAGCCCCAGCATTTT
D gene: .
V gene: TRBV20-1
J gene: TRBJ1-5
CDR3 length: 12
clone size: .

CDR3 protein: CASSSVSNQPQHF
CDR3 DNA: TGTGCCAGCAGCTCAGTTAGCAATCAGCCCCAGCATTTT
D gene: .
V gene: TRBV7-2
J gene: TRBJ1-5
CDR3 length: 13
clone size: .

CDR3 protein: CASSLAIVDQPQHF
CDR3 DNA: TGTGCCAGCAGCTTAGCGATAGTGGATCAGCCCCAGCATTTT
D gene: .
V gene: TRBV7-2
J gene: TRBJ1-5
CDR3 length: 14
clone size: few

CDR3 protein: CASSQGLANPEQFF
CDR3 DNA: TGTGCCAGCAGCCAGGGACTAGCGAACCCGGAGCAGTTCTTC
D gene: TRBD2
V gene: TRBV7-2
J gene: TRBJ2-1
CDR3 length: 14
clone size: .

CDR3 protein: CSGTPGLAGVGDTQYF
CDR3 DNA: TGCAGCGGAACCCCGGGACTAGCGGGAGTCGGAGATACGCAGTATTTT
D gene: TRBD2
V gene: TRBV29-1
J gene: TRBJ2-3
CDR3 length: 16
clone size: .

CDR3 protein: CSVPTSSNTQYF
CDR3 DNA: TGCAGCGTTCCGACTAGTTCAAATACGCAGTATTTT
D gene: .
V gene: TRBV29-1
J gene: TRBJ2-3
CDR3 length: 12
clone size: .

CDR3 protein: CASSLKTGYTDTQYF
CDR3 DNA: TGTGCCAGCAGTTTAAAAACAGGTTACACAGATACGCAGTATTTT
D gene: .
V gene: TRBV12-3/TRBV12-4
J gene: TRBJ2-3
CDR3 length: 15
clone size: few

CDR3 protein: CASSQDLAMGHSTEAFF
CDR3 DNA: TGTGCCAGCAGCCAAGATTTGGCTATGGGGCATAGCACTGAAGCTTTCTTT
D gene: .
V gene: TRBV14
J gene: TRBJ1-1
CDR3 length: 17
clone size: .

CDR3 protein: CAALGSQDYEQYF
CDR3 DNA: TGTGCCGCACTGGGCAGCCAGGACTACGAGCAGTACTTC
D gene: .
V gene: TRBV6-2/TRBV6-3
J gene: TRBJ2-7
CDR3 length: 13
clone size: .

CDR3 protein: CASSQGLAAGELFF
CDR3 DNA: TGTGCCAGCAGCCAAGGACTAGCGGCCGGGGAGCTGTTTTTT
D gene: TRBD2
V gene: TRBV7-2
J gene: TRBJ2-2
CDR3 length: 14
clone size: many

CDR3 protein: CASRDNGRTEAFF
CDR3 DNA: TGTGCCAGCAGGGACAACGGGCGCACTGAAGCTTTCTTT
D gene: .
V gene: TRBV6-6
J gene: TRBJ1-1
CDR3 length: 13
clone size: .

CDR3 protein: CASSLPDRELFF
CDR3 DNA: TGTGCCAGCAGCTTACCTGACAGGGAACTGTTTTTT
D gene: TRBD1
V gene: TRBV7-6
J gene: TRBJ1-4
CDR3 length: 12
clone size: many

CDR3 protein: CASSRRTSGVQETQYF
CDR3 DNA: TGTGCCAGCAGTCGACGTACTAGCGGGGTCCAAGAGACCCAGTACTTC
D gene: TRBD2
V gene: TRBV25-1
J gene: TRBJ2-5
CDR3 length: 16
clone size: few

CDR3 protein: CASSRNEKLFF
CDR3 DNA: TGTGCCAGCAGTCGGAATGAAAAACTGTTTTTT
D gene: .
V gene: TRBV7-9
J gene: TRBJ1-4
CDR3 length: 11
clone size: .

CDR3 protein: CSVETGNTIYF
CDR3 DNA: TGCAGCGTGGAAACTGGAAACACCATATATTTT
D gene: .
V gene: TRBV29-1
J gene: TRBJ1-3
CDR3 length: 11
clone size: few

CDR3 protein: CASSSEGNEQFF
CDR3 DNA: TGTGCCAGCAGCTCAGAGGGGAATGAGCAGTTCTTC
D gene: .
V gene: TRBV11-3
J gene: TRBJ2-1
CDR3 length: 12
clone size: few

CDR3 protein: CASSERRGLYYEQYF
CDR3 DNA: TGCGCCAGCAGTGAAAGACGGGGCCTGTACTACGAGCAGTACTTC
D gene: .
V gene: TRBV10-2
J gene: TRBJ2-7
CDR3 length: 15
clone size: few

CDR3 protein: CASSLDSRDLGEQYF
CDR3 DNA: TGTGCCAGCAGCTTAGACTCCCGGGACCTGGGCGAGCAGTACTTC
D gene: .
V gene: TRBV11-2
J gene: TRBJ2-7
CDR3 length: 15
clone size: .

CDR3 protein: CSASRTDVSGANVLTF
CDR3 DNA: TGCAGTGCTAGCAGAACAGACGTCTCTGGGGCCAACGTCCTGACTTTC
D gene: .
V gene: TRBV20-1
J gene: TRBJ2-6
CDR3 length: 16
clone size: .

CDR3 protein: CASGYGTDTGELFF
CDR3 DNA: TGTGCTAGTGGTTACGGGACAGACACCGGGGAGCTGTTTTTT
D gene: TRBD1
V gene: TRBV12-5
J gene: TRBJ2-2
CDR3 length: 14
clone size: .

CDR3 protein: CASSPTGPATNEKLFF
CDR3 DNA: TGTGCCAGCTCACCAACAGGGCCGGCAACTAATGAAAAACTGTTTTTT
D gene: .
V gene: TRBV18
J gene: TRBJ1-4
CDR3 length: 16
clone size: .

CDR3 protein: CASSLHREAYGYTF
CDR3 DNA: TGTGCCAGCAGTTTGCACAGGGAGGCCTATGGCTACACCTTC
D gene: .
V gene: TRBV2
J gene: TRBJ1-2
CDR3 length: 14
clone size: few

CDR3 protein: CSATGTGAEETQYF
CDR3 DNA: TGCAGTGCTACCGGGACAGGGGCGGAAGAGACCCAGTACTTC
D gene: TRBD1
V gene: TRBV20-1
J gene: TRBJ2-5
CDR3 length: 14
clone size: few

CDR3 protein: CSGGYEQFF
CDR3 DNA: TGCAGCGGAGGCTATGAGCAGTTCTTC
D gene: .
V gene: TRBV29-1
J gene: TRBJ2-1
CDR3 length: 9
clone size: many

CDR3 protein: CSAASGRGTGELFF
CDR3 DNA: TGCAGTGCGGCTAGCGGGAGAGGCACCGGGGAGCTGTTTTTT
D gene: TRBD2
V gene: TRBV20-1
J gene: TRBJ2-2
CDR3 length: 14
clone size: few

CDR3 protein: CATSRGQLQETQYF
CDR3 DNA: TGTGCCACCAGCAGAGGGCAGCTTCAAGAGACCCAGTACTTC
D gene: .
V gene: TRBV15
J gene: TRBJ2-5
CDR3 length: 14
clone size: few

CDR3 protein: CASSRGYGYTF
CDR3 DNA: TGTGCCAGCAGCCGGGGCTATGGCTACACCTTC
D gene: .
V gene: TRBV7-8
J gene: TRBJ1-2
CDR3 length: 11
clone size: few

CDR3 protein: CSALNGDFLSSYNEQFF
CDR3 DNA: TGCAGTGCTCTAAACGGGGACTTTTTGAGCTCCTACAATGAGCAGTTCTTC
D gene: .
V gene: TRBV20-1
J gene: TRBJ2-1
CDR3 length: 17
clone size: few

CDR3 protein: CSAGRLGETQYF
CDR3 DNA: TGCAGTGCGGGACGGCTTGGGGAGACCCAGTACTTC
D gene: .
V gene: TRBV20-1
J gene: TRBJ2-5
CDR3 length: 12
clone size: few

CDR3 protein: CASNIVNQPQHF
CDR3 DNA: TGTGCCAGCAATATTGTCAATCAGCCCCAGCATTTT
D gene: .
V gene: TRBV2
J gene: TRBJ1-5
CDR3 length: 12
clone size: few

CDR3 protein: CSVRVSRAPDMEQYF
CDR3 DNA: TGCAGTGTTCGAGTGTCCCGGGCCCCCGACATGGAGCAGTACTTC
D gene: .
V gene: TRBV20-1
J gene: TRBJ2-7
CDR3 length: 15
clone size: few

CDR3 protein: CSAARDRGYEQYF
CDR3 DNA: TGCAGTGCGGCCCGGGACAGGGGCTACGAGCAGTACTTC
D gene: TRBD1
V gene: TRBV20-1
J gene: TRBJ2-7
CDR3 length: 13
clone size: few

CDR3 protein: CASSLEFARGPGNTIYF
CDR3 DNA: TGTGCCAGCAGCTTAGAGTTCGCCAGGGGGCCTGGAAACACCATATATTTT
D gene: TRBD1
V gene: TRBV11-2
J gene: TRBJ1-3
CDR3 length: 17
clone size: .

CDR3 protein: CASSVSITMSSYNEQFF
CDR3 DNA: TGTGCCAGCAGCGTTTCCATCACTATGAGCTCCTACAATGAGCAGTTCTTC
D gene: .
V gene: TRBV9
J gene: TRBJ2-1
CDR3 length: 17
clone size: few

CDR3 protein: CASSLRGTNSPLHF
CDR3 DNA: TGTGCCAGCAGTTTAAGGGGGACTAATTCACCCCTCCACTTT
D gene: .
V gene: TRBV27
J gene: TRBJ1-6
CDR3 length: 14
clone size: many

CDR3 protein: CASSSTASEQYF
CDR3 DNA: TGTGCCAGCAGTTCAACAGCCAGCGAGCAGTACTTC
D gene: .
V gene: TRBV12-3/TRBV12-4
J gene: TRBJ2-7
CDR3 length: 12
clone size: .

CDR3 protein: CASSLSQARTEAFF
CDR3 DNA: TGCGCCAGCAGCTTGAGCCAGGCAAGAACTGAAGCTTTCTTT
D gene: .
V gene: TRBV5-1
J gene: TRBJ1-1
CDR3 length: 14
clone size: few

CDR3 protein: CSAMASKGSNEQFF
CDR3 DNA: TGCAGTGCTATGGCTTCGAAGGGAAGCAATGAGCAGTTCTTC
D gene: .
V gene: TRBV20-1
J gene: TRBJ2-1
CDR3 length: 14
clone size: many

CDR3 protein: CASSESGSSEEKLFF
CDR3 DNA: TGTGCCAGCAGTGAGTCAGGGTCCTCGGAAGAAAAACTGTTTTTT
D gene: .
V gene: TRBV28
J gene: TRBJ1-4
CDR3 length: 15
clone size: few